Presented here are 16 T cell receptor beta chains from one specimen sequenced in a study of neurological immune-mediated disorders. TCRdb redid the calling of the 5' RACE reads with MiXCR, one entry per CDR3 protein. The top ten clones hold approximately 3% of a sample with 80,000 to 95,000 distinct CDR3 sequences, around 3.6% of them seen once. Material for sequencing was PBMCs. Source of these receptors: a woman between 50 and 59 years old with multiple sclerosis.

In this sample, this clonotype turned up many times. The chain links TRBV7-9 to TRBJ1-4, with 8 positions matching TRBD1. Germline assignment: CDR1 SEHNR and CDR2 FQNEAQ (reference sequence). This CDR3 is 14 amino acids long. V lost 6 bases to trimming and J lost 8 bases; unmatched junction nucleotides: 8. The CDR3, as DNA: TGTGCCAGCAGTTCCGACAGGGGAGGCGAAAAACTGTTTTTT. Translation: CASSSDRGGEKLFF.

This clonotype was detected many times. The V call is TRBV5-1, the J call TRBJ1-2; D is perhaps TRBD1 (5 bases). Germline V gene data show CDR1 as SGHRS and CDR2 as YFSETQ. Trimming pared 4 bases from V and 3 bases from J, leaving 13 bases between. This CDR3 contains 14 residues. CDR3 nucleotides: TGCGCCAGCAGCAAGGACAAGGCGGACTATGGCTACACCTTC. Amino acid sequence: CASSKDKADYGYTF.

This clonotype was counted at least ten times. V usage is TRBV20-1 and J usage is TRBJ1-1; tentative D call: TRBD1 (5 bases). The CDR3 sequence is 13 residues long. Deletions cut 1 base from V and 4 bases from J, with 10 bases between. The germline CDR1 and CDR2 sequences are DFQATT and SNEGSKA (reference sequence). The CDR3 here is CSARGVRGTEAFF. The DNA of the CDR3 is TGCAGTGCTAGAGGGGTGAGGGGCACTGAAGCTTTCTTT.

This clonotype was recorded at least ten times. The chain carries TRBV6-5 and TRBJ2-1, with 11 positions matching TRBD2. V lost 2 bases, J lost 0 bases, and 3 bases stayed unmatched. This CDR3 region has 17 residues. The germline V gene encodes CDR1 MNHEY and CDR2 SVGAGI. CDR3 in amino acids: CASSYASGGLSYNEQFF. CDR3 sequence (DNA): TGTGCCAGCAGTTACGCTAGCGGGGGGCTCTCCTACAATGAGCAGTTCTTC.

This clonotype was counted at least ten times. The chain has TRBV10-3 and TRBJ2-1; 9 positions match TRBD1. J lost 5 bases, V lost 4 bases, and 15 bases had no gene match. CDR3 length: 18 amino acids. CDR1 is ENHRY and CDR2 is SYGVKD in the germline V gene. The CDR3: CAISVSPTTGTGNNEQFF. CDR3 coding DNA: TGTGCCATCAGTGTTAGTCCAACAACCGGGACAGGGAACAATGAGCAGTTCTTC.

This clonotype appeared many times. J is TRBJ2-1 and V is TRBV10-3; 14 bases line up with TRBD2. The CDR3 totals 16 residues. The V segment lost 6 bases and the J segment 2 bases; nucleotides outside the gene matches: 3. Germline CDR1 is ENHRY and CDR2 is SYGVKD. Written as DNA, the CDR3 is TGTGCCATCAGAACGACTAGCGGGGGGGCCTACAATGAGCAGTTCTTC. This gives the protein CAIRTTSGGAYNEQFF.

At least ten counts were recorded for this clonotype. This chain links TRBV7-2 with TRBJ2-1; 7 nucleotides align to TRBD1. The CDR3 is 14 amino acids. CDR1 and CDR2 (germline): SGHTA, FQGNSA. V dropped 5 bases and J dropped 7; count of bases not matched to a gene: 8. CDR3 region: CASSVDRWGNEQFF. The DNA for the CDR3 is TGTGCCAGCAGCGTGGACAGGTGGGGGAATGAGCAGTTCTTC.

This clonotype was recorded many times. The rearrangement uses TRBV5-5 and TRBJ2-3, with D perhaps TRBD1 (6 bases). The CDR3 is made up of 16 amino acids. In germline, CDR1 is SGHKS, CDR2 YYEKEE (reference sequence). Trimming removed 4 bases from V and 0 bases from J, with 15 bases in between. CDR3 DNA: TGTGCCAGCAGCCTATTGGGGGCAGTTAGCACAGATACGCAGTATTTT. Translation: CASSLLGAVSTDTQYF.

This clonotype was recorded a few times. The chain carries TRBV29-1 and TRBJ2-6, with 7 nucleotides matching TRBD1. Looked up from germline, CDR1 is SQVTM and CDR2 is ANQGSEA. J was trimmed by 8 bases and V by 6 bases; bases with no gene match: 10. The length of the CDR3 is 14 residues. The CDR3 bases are TGCAGCGTGGACGAACCGGGACAGCCCAACGTCCTGACTTTC. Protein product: CSVDEPGQPNVLTF.

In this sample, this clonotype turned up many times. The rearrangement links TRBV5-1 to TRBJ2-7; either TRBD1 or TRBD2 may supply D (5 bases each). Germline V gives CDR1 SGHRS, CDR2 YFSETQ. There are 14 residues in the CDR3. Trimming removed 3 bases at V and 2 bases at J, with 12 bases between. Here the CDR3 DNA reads TGCGCCAGCAGCTGGGGCCTGGAGGCCTACGAGCAGTACTTC. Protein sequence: CASSWGLEAYEQYF.

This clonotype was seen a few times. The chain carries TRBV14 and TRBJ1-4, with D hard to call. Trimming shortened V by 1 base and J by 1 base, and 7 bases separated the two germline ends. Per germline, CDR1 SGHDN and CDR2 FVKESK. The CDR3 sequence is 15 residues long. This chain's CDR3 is CASSQVPGTNEKLFF. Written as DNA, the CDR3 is TGTGCCAGCAGCCAAGTACCTGGAACTAATGAAAAACTGTTTTTT.

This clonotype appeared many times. The CDR3 sequence is CASSWGTSNTEAFF. The CDR3 nucleotides read TGTGCCAGCAGCTGGGGGACCTCGAACACTGAAGCTTTCTTT. The gene calls are TRBV5-5 and TRBJ1-1, with D possibly being TRBD1 (5 bases). The germline CDR1 and CDR2 sequences are SGHKS and YYEKEE (reference sequence). Trimming removed 3 bases from V and 1 base from J, with 10 bases in between. This CDR3 is built from 14 residues. The entire variable domain, with the rest obtained from reference TRBV5-5 and TRBJ1-1, is as follows: DAGVTQSPTHLIKTRGQQVTLRCSPISGHKSVSWYQQVLGQGPQFIFQYYEKEERGRGNFPDRFSARQFPNYSSELNVNALLLGDSALYLCASSWGTSNTEAFFGQGTRLTVV.

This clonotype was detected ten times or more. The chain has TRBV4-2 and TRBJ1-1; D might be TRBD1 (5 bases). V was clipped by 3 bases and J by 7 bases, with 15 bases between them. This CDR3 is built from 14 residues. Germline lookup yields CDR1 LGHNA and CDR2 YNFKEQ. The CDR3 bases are TGTGCCAGCAGCCAGGGGTTCGGGCAGGGTGAAGCTTTCTTT. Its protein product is CASSQGFGQGEAFF.

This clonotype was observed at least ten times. The CDR3 sequence is CASSFFPEGYEQYF. The CDR3 DNA reads TGTGCCAGCAGTTTTTTTCCGGAGGGCTACGAGCAGTACTTC. The V and J genes are TRBV28 and TRBJ2-7; possible D gene TRBD2, 6 bases. The CDR3 loop spans 14 amino acids. Trimming took off 3 bases at V and 3 bases at J, with 12 bases between the two ends. From germline, CDR1 is MDHEN and CDR2 SYDVKM. The whole variable domain, filled in from reference TRBV28 and TRBJ2-7, reads DVKVTQSSRYLVKRTGEKVFLECVQDMDHENMFWYRQDPGLGLRLIYFSYDVKMKEKGDIPEGYSVSREKKERFSLILESASTNQTSMYLCASSFFPEGYEQYFGPGTRLTVT.

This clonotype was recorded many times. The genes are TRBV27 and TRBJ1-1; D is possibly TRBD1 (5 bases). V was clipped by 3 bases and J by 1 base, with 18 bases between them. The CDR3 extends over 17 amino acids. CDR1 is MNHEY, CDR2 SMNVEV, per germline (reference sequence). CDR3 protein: CASSFGGWRGQNTEAFF. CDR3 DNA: TGTGCCAGCAGTTTCGGCGGGTGGAGGGGCCAGAACACTGAAGCTTTCTTT.

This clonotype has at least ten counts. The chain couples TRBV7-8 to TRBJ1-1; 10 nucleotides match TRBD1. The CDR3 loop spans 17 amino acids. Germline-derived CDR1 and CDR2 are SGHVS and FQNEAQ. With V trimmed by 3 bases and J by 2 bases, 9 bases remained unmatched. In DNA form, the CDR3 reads TGTGCCAGCAGCTTCTCCGGGACAGGGGTACTCAACACTGAAGCTTTCTTT. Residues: CASSFSGTGVLNTEAFF.